This TCR beta chain comes out of a study of T cells after yellow fever vaccination. General study points: A small share of clonotypes appeared in both CD4 and CD8 compartments. After the booster, 96% of CD4 and roughly nine tenths of CD8 primary-response clones were re-detected.

Template switching with 5'RACE generated the TCR cDNA and added a universal primer site and UMIs. One entry per CDR3 protein results from TCRdb running MiXCR on the 5' RACE reads. The sample consists of hundreds of thousands of distinct CDR3 sequences, 15% to 20% of them appearing once. This clonotype was detected only a few times. The antigen remains unidentified. Trimming stripped 6 bases from V and 5 bases from J, with 16 bases between. This CDR3 region has 14 residues. The rearrangement joins TRBV12-3 or TRBV12-4 to TRBJ1-1; possibly TRBD1 for D (5 bases). The sequence came from a man aged 18-30 years who received the YFV17D yellow fever vaccine. The sample here was PBMCs, taken before the yellow fever booster vaccination. CDR3 coding DNA: TGTGCCAGCAGCCTCGAGGGGCCCGAGACTGAAGCTTTCTTT. It yields the protein CASSLEGPETEAFF.